This T cell receptor beta chain was captured in a study of T-cell reconstitution after alpha-beta-depleted transplantation in children. Overall study findings and caveats: Approximately two months post-transplant, alpha-beta T cells reportedly originated from several hundred expanded graft clones. T-cell counts and diversity at one year post-transplant came mainly from newly produced T cells.

This clonotype was detected ten times or more. Its antigen is still unknown. Germline V gives CDR1 SQVTM, CDR2 ANQGSEA. The V end was cut by 2 bases, the J end by 1 base, with 12 bases between. CDR3 length: 14 amino acids. The library targeted TCRbeta and was prepared with unique molecular identifiers. Each CDR3 protein is one row after TCRdb ran MiXCR on the PCR reads. The table includes some 300,000 distinct CDR3 sequences, just over 7.5% detected once. The sequence derives from a female patient aged 2-9 years who had a stem cell transplant for Fanconi anemia, so the T cells may come from the graft donor. The sequences come from peripheral blood, collected 360 days after TCRalphabeta/CD19-depleted stem cell transplant. The V gene is TRBV29-1, the J gene TRBJ2-7, with D possibly being TRBD1 or TRBD2 (5 bases each). The CDR3 loop is CSVEYQGPSYEQYF. The CDR3 DNA is TGCAGCGTTGAATATCAGGGACCTTCCTACGAGCAGTACTTC.